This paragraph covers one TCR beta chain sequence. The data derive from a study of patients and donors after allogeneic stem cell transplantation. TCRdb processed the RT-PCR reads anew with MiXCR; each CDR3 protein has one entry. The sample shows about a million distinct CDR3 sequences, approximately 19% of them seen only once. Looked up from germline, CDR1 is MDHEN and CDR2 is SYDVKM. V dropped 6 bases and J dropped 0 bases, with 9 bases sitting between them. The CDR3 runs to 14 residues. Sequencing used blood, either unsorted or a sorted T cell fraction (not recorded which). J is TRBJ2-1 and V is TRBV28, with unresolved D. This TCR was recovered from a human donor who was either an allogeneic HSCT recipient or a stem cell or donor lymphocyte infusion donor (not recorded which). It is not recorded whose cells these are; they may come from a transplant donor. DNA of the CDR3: TGTGCCAGCAGGCCTCAGTTCTCCTACAATGAGCAGTTCTTC. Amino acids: CASRPQFSYNEQFF.